This T cell receptor (beta chain) was recovered during a study of blood T cell repertoires in COVID-19. Clones were read by immunoSEQ multiplex PCR, and TCRdb kept only the in-frame ones, dropping some. The table has 250,000 to 300,000 clones, under 90% seen once. Sequenced input: PBMCs or T cells enriched from blood (not recorded which). The sequence was obtained from a man aged 25 to 45 with acute COVID-19.

The CDR3 DNA follows: TGTGCCAGCAGGGGAGACAGGATGAACACCGGGGAGCTGTTTTTT. Protein: CASRGDRMNTGELFF. The rearrangement uses TRBV6-5 and TRBJ2-2; tentatively, D is TRBD1 (6 bases). CDR1 is MNHEY, CDR2 SVGAGI, per germline. This CDR3 has 15 amino acids. Trimming left V 6 bases short and J 1 base short, with 12 bases between.